The rows below give T cell receptor beta chains drawn from one sample of a study of T cells after yellow fever vaccination. TCRdb independently ran MiXCR on the 5' RACE reads; one entry per CDR3 protein. This sample carries around 46,000 distinct CDR3 sequences, roughly 7.1% of them seen once, and the ten largest clones take 15%. The sequences come from CD8+ T cells not binding an NS4B(214-222) dextramer, sorted from PBMCs, collected 45 days after the yellow fever booster vaccination. The source of these receptors is a young man who received the YFV17D yellow fever vaccine. Both conserved end residues are part of each CDR3. The D gene is left open where the match is weak. The size field is filled for only some rows; it gives once, few, many or a size class.

CDR3 protein: CASRIQGPTDTQYF
CDR3 DNA: TGTGCCAGCAGGATACAGGGCCCCACAGATACGCAGTATTTT
D gene: .
J gene: TRBJ2-3
V gene: TRBV5-4
clone size: few

CDR3 protein: CASSIDSSYNEQFF
CDR3 DNA: TGTGCCAGTAGTATAGACTCGTCCTACAATGAGCAGTTCTTC
D gene: .
J gene: TRBJ2-1
V gene: TRBV19
clone size: many

CDR3 protein: CSVEEGGYYGYTF
CDR3 DNA: TGCAGCGTTGAAGAAGGAGGGTACTATGGCTACACCTTC
D gene: .
J gene: TRBJ1-2
V gene: TRBV29-1
clone size: many

CDR3 protein: CASGGTDSYEQYF
CDR3 DNA: TGTGCCAGCGGAGGGACGGACTCCTACGAGCAGTACTTC
D gene: .
J gene: TRBJ2-7
V gene: TRBV6-5
clone size: many

CDR3 protein: CASSLDQGFETQYF
CDR3 DNA: TGTGCCAGCAGTTTAGACCAGGGTTTTGAGACCCAGTACTTC
D gene: .
J gene: TRBJ2-5
V gene: TRBV12-3/TRBV12-4
clone size: many

CDR3 protein: CASSQQDNPTYEQYF
CDR3 DNA: TGTGCCAGCAGCCAGCAGGACAATCCTACCTACGAGCAGTACTTC
D gene: .
J gene: TRBJ2-7
V gene: TRBV13
clone size: few

CDR3 protein: CASRLQVGFDNEQFF
CDR3 DNA: TGTGCCAGCAGACTCCAAGTGGGGTTCGACAATGAGCAGTTCTTC
D gene: .
J gene: TRBJ2-1
V gene: TRBV27
clone size: many

CDR3 protein: CASSSFVTADEKLFF
CDR3 DNA: TGTGCCAGCAGTTCATTCGTCACCGCCGATGAAAAACTGTTTTTT
D gene: .
J gene: TRBJ1-4
V gene: TRBV27
clone size: many

CDR3 protein: CASSSGSSYEQYF
CDR3 DNA: TGTGCCAGCAGCTCCGGGTCTTCCTACGAGCAGTACTTC
D gene: .
J gene: TRBJ2-7
V gene: TRBV7-9
clone size: medium-sized

CDR3 protein: CASRRVGQDDEAFF
CDR3 DNA: TGTGCCAGCAGACGTGTCGGACAGGACGATGAAGCTTTCTTT
D gene: TRBD1
J gene: TRBJ1-1
V gene: TRBV6-1
clone size: .

CDR3 protein: CASSQRERYNEQFF
CDR3 DNA: TGTGCCAGCAGTCAGCGGGAGCGCTACAATGAGCAGTTCTTC
D gene: TRBD2
J gene: TRBJ2-1
V gene: TRBV28
clone size: .

CDR3 protein: CASNPGIIGGYGYTF
CDR3 DNA: TGTGCCAGTAACCCCGGGATAATAGGGGGATATGGCTACACCTTC
D gene: .
J gene: TRBJ1-2
V gene: TRBV12-3/TRBV12-4
clone size: many

CDR3 protein: CASSLGEGYEQYF
CDR3 DNA: TGTGCCAGCAGCTTAGGAGAGGGGTACGAGCAGTACTTC
D gene: .
J gene: TRBJ2-7
V gene: TRBV5-6
clone size: many

CDR3 protein: CASSLLEKETQYF
CDR3 DNA: TGTGCCAGCAGTTTATTGGAGAAAGAGACCCAGTACTTC
D gene: .
J gene: TRBJ2-5
V gene: TRBV12-3/TRBV12-4
clone size: many

CDR3 protein: CASSLVRGQTRSDTQYF
CDR3 DNA: TGTGCCAGCAGTTTAGTGAGGGGACAGACACGTTCAGATACGCAGTATTTT
D gene: TRBD1
J gene: TRBJ2-3
V gene: TRBV28
clone size: many

CDR3 protein: CASSSAHGGSYNEQFF
CDR3 DNA: TGTGCCAGCAGCTCCGCCCATGGCGGGAGTTACAATGAGCAGTTCTTC
D gene: TRBD2
J gene: TRBJ2-1
V gene: TRBV11-3
clone size: many

CDR3 protein: CASTPSVAAYNEQFF
CDR3 DNA: TGTGCCAGCACCCCGTCTGTAGCGGCCTACAATGAGCAGTTCTTC
D gene: .
J gene: TRBJ2-1
V gene: TRBV2
clone size: many

CDR3 protein: CASSDVLAVGELFF
CDR3 DNA: TGCGCCAGCAGTGATGTCTTGGCTGTCGGGGAGCTGTTTTTT
D gene: .
J gene: TRBJ2-2
V gene: TRBV10-1
clone size: many

CDR3 protein: CATNPGTGGSETQYF
CDR3 DNA: TGCGCCACCAATCCCGGGACAGGGGGATCGGAGACCCAGTACTTC
D gene: TRBD1
J gene: TRBJ2-5
V gene: TRBV10-2
clone size: many

CDR3 protein: CASSLSRPGGFYEQYF
CDR3 DNA: TGTGCCAGCAGTTTATCGAGACCAGGGGGCTTTTACGAGCAGTACTTC
D gene: TRBD1
J gene: TRBJ2-7
V gene: TRBV27
clone size: many

CDR3 protein: CASRLEDTGELFF
CDR3 DNA: TGTGCCAGCAGGCTCGAAGACACCGGGGAGCTGTTTTTT
D gene: .
J gene: TRBJ2-2
V gene: TRBV3-1
clone size: many

CDR3 protein: CASSPIGAATEAFF
CDR3 DNA: TGTGCCAGCAGTCCGATCGGGGCGGCAACTGAAGCTTTCTTT
D gene: .
J gene: TRBJ1-1
V gene: TRBV27
clone size: many

CDR3 protein: CSARAGQGALYEQYF
CDR3 DNA: TGCAGTGCTAGAGCGGGACAGGGGGCGTTGTACGAGCAGTACTTC
D gene: TRBD1
J gene: TRBJ2-7
V gene: TRBV20-1
clone size: many

CDR3 protein: CASSRDSEIYNEQFF
CDR3 DNA: TGTGCCAGCAGTAGGGACTCAGAGATCTACAATGAGCAGTTCTTC
D gene: .
J gene: TRBJ2-1
V gene: TRBV28
clone size: many

CDR3 protein: CASSGDSLNQPQHF
CDR3 DNA: TGTGCCAGCAGTGGGGACAGCCTCAATCAGCCCCAGCATTTT
D gene: TRBD1
J gene: TRBJ1-5
V gene: TRBV25-1
clone size: many

CDR3 protein: CSVENGESYEQYF
CDR3 DNA: TGCAGCGTTGAAAATGGGGAATCCTACGAGCAGTACTTC
D gene: .
J gene: TRBJ2-7
V gene: TRBV29-1
clone size: .

CDR3 protein: CASSPGTLYEQYF
CDR3 DNA: TGTGCCAGCAGCCCCGGGACACTCTACGAGCAGTACTTC
D gene: .
J gene: TRBJ2-7
V gene: TRBV5-6
clone size: .

CDR3 protein: CASSLRDRGYGYTF
CDR3 DNA: TGTGCCAGCAGTTTACGCGACAGGGGTTATGGCTACACCTTC
D gene: TRBD1
J gene: TRBJ1-2
V gene: TRBV28
clone size: .

CDR3 protein: CASQAGTHGGEQFF
CDR3 DNA: TGTGCCAGCCAAGCCGGGACCCACGGGGGTGAGCAGTTCTTC
D gene: .
J gene: TRBJ2-1
V gene: TRBV6-5
clone size: many

CDR3 protein: CASSWYRGPGNEQFF
CDR3 DNA: TGTGCCAGCAGTTGGTACAGGGGGCCGGGGAATGAGCAGTTCTTC
D gene: TRBD1
J gene: TRBJ2-1
V gene: TRBV27
clone size: many

CDR3 protein: CASSPSGVQLNTEAFF
CDR3 DNA: TGTGCCAGCAGCCCCTCTGGGGTACAGCTGAACACTGAAGCTTTCTTT
D gene: .
J gene: TRBJ1-1
V gene: TRBV5-6
clone size: many

CDR3 protein: CASSKLEHEQFF
CDR3 DNA: TGTGCCAGCAGTAAACTAGAGCATGAGCAGTTCTTC
D gene: .
J gene: TRBJ2-1
V gene: TRBV12-3/TRBV12-4
clone size: few

CDR3 protein: CASSLTSQGSAGGPENIQYF
CDR3 DNA: TGTGCCAGCAGCTTAACGTCCCAGGGGTCAGCGGGAGGGCCAGAAAACATTCAGTACTTC
D gene: TRBD2
J gene: TRBJ2-4
V gene: TRBV7-2
clone size: many

CDR3 protein: CASSLRTRYEQYF
CDR3 DNA: TGTGCCAGCAGCCTCCGCACCAGGTACGAGCAGTACTTC
D gene: .
J gene: TRBJ2-7
V gene: TRBV3-1
clone size: few

CDR3 protein: CATSRDPASGSEQFF
CDR3 DNA: TGTGCCACCAGCAGAGATCCGGCTAGCGGGAGCGAGCAGTTCTTC
D gene: TRBD2
J gene: TRBJ2-1
V gene: TRBV15
clone size: many